These 26 T cell receptor beta chains came from one sample sequenced in a study of PD-1 blockade in classical Hodgkin lymphoma. All trial patients relapsed after autologous stem cell transplantation. Magnetic negative selection served to purify CD4+ T cells out of PBMCs that had been thawed. The protocol was immunoSEQ multiplex PCR, while the TCRdb copy is restricted to in-frame clones and leaves out a portion. The sample holds tens of thousands of clones; about 74% are singletons and the top ten take 2.4%. This sample comprised CD4+ T cells from blood, obtained at baseline. The receptors shown here come from a human donor with classical Hodgkin lymphoma.

V usage is TRBV5-3 and J usage is TRBJ1-4; D unresolved. TRBV5-3 is an ORF, with its function uncertain. V was clipped by 0 bases and J by 10 bases, with 22 bases between them. The CDR3 is 17 amino acids. In nucleotides, the CDR3 is TGTGCCAGAAGCTTGGAGACGGATCAAAGTCCTCTTGGAAAACTGTTTTTT. It specifies CARSLETDQSPLGKLFF.

V usage is TRBV7-7 and J usage is TRBJ1-5; D not resolved. The germline V gene has CDR1 SSHAT and CDR2 FNYEAQ (reference sequence). The CDR3 is 17 residues long. Trimming pared 6 bases from V and 0 bases from J, leaving 18 bases between. The CDR3 DNA reads as TGTGCCAGCAGGAGAGCCCTCACGGACCTTAGCAATCAGCCCCAGCATTTT. It yields the protein CASRRALTDLSNQPQHF.

This chain uses TRBV29-1 with TRBJ1-1; D remains ambiguous. CDR1 and CDR2 from the germline V gene are SQVTM and ANQGSEA. Trimming stripped 3 bases from V and 6 bases from J, with 14 bases between. This CDR3 has 13 residues. The CDR3 DNA reads as TGCAGCGTTGAGAACTTCGCTTTGTCTGAAGCTTTCTTT. This encodes CSVENFALSEAFF.

The V call is TRBV7-2, the J call TRBJ2-5, with 10 nucleotides matching TRBD2. The V segment lost 1 base and the J segment 5 bases; nucleotides outside the gene matches: 7. Germline CDR1 and CDR2: SGHTA and FQGNSA. This CDR3 is 16 amino acids long. Here the CDR3 DNA reads TGTGCCAGCAGCTTAGTTAAGCGGGGGGGCGCGGAGACCCAGTACTTC. It translates to CASSLVKRGGAETQYF.

The chain couples TRBV27 to TRBJ2-3, with D maybe TRBD1 (7 bases). The CDR3 runs 17 residues. From germline, CDR1 is MNHEY and CDR2 SMNVEV (reference sequence). The V and J ends lost 3 bases and 2 bases respectively, with 18 bases between them. The CDR3 loop reads CASSFVGGGHTTDTQYF. In DNA form, the CDR3 reads TGTGCCAGCAGTTTTGTTGGAGGGGGCCATACCACAGATACGCAGTATTTT.

The rearrangement uses TRBV19 and TRBJ1-4, with TRBD1 as a possible D gene (6 bases). The V end lost 3 bases, the J end lost 14 bases, and 19 bases lay between the germline ends. This CDR3 is built from 14 residues. Per the germline V gene, CDR1 is LNHDA and CDR2 is SQIVND (reference sequence). Here the CDR3 reads CASSILARQATLFF. CDR3 nucleotide sequence: TGTGCCAGTAGTATTCTCGCTCGACAGGCCACGCTGTTTTTT.

This clone has just a few counts. J is TRBJ1-2 and V is TRBV19; TRBD1 might be the D (5 bases). This CDR3 region has 13 residues. Deletions cut 5 bases from V and 4 bases from J, with 11 bases between. CDR1 is LNHDA and CDR2 is SQIVND in the germline V gene (reference sequence). The CDR3 here is CASSSTGPYGYTF. CDR3 coding DNA: TGTGCCAGTAGTTCCACAGGCCCCTATGGCTACACCTTC.

The chain carries TRBV5-1 and TRBJ1-2; no clear D. CDR3 length: 13 amino acids. CDR1 and CDR2 from the germline V gene are SGHRS and YFSETQ. V was shortened by 3 bases and J by 6 bases, with 12 bases between the two germline ends. The CDR3 coding sequence is TGCGCCAGCAGCTCCCGGGAGTTCGATGGCTACACCTTC. As protein: CASSSREFDGYTF. The whole variable domain, remainder taken from reference TRBV5-1 and TRBJ1-2, is KAGVTQTPRYLIKTRGQQVTLSCSPISGHRSVSWYQQTPGQGLQFLFEYFSETQRNKGNFPGRFSGRQFSNSRSEMNVSTLELGDSALYLCASSSREFDGYTFGSGTRLTVV.

This clone was picked up a small number of times. The V and J genes are TRBV19 and TRBJ1-2; D is possibly TRBD1 (5 bases). Germline lookup yields CDR1 LNHDA and CDR2 SQIVND (reference sequence). Trimming shortened V by 7 bases and J by 2 bases, and 11 bases separated the two germline ends. The CDR3 is 13 residues long. The CDR3: CASKQGGNYGYTF. The CDR3 DNA is TGTGCCAGTAAGCAGGGCGGGAACTATGGCTACACCTTC.

The chain couples TRBV30 to TRBJ2-5, with D hard to call. This CDR3 region has 13 residues. V lost 2 bases and J 2 bases, leaving 9 bases between the germline ends. Germline CDR1 reads GTSNPN; CDR2 reads SVGIG (reference sequence). As DNA, the CDR3 is TGTGCCTGGAGTTTGGGAAATCAAGAGACCCAGTACTTC. This gives the protein CAWSLGNQETQYF.

The chain has TRBV29-1 and TRBJ2-2; no clear D. With 1 base removed from V and 5 bases from J, the gap between germline ends came to 11 bases. The V gene's germline CDR1 is SQVTM and CDR2 ANQGSEA. This CDR3 is 14 amino acids long. CDR3 DNA: TGCAGCGTTGAAGGGCAGGCGTTTACCGGGGAGCTGTTTTTT. This translates into CSVEGQAFTGELFF.

The rearrangement joins TRBV7-9 to TRBJ1-1, with D unclear. In germline, CDR1 is SEHNR, CDR2 FQNEAQ (reference sequence). The CDR3 consists of 13 residues. Trimming removed 0 bases at V and 2 bases at J, with 4 bases between. CDR3 sequence: CASSLARNTEAFF. As DNA, the CDR3 is TGTGCCAGCAGCTTAGCCAGAAACACTGAAGCTTTCTTT.

The J gene is TRBJ2-7, the V gene TRBV10-1; D is possibly TRBD2 (6 bases). CDR1 is WNHNN, CDR2 SYGVQD, per germline (reference sequence). V was shortened by 11 bases and J by 5 bases, with 19 bases between the two germline ends. The CDR3 consists of 13 residues. CDR3 sequence (DNA): TGCGCCGTTACCTCGGAGGGTATGAACGAGCAGTACTTC. Translated: CAVTSEGMNEQYF.

This clone was counted a few times. J is TRBJ1-1 and V is TRBV30; maybe TRBD1 (5 bases). CDR1 is GTSNPN and CDR2 is SVGIG in the germline V gene (reference sequence). V was shortened by 1 base and J by 1 base, with 7 bases between the two germline ends. The CDR3 is made up of 13 amino acids. The chain's CDR3 is CAWSGTGNTEAFF. For the CDR3, the DNA is TGTGCCTGGAGTGGAACAGGGAACACTGAAGCTTTCTTT.

V and J are TRBV6-7 and TRBJ1-1; D call uncertain. TRBV6-7 belongs to the ORF category, with a function that is uncertain. The CDR3 loop spans 14 amino acids. V lost 9 bases, J lost 6 bases, and 20 bases lay in between. CDR3 residues: CARDPTETVPEAFF. DNA for the CDR3: TGTGCCAGGGACCCTACCGAAACGGTCCCTGAAGCTTTCTTT.

V is TRBV18 and J is TRBJ1-4; perhaps TRBD1 as D (6 bases). The CDR3 contains 14 residues. Germline V gene data show CDR1 as KGHSH and CDR2 as LQKENI. With 2 bases removed from V and 8 bases from J, the gap between germline ends came to 12 bases. CDR3 sequence (DNA): TGTGCCAGCTCACCAGGGGGCTCGAGGGAAAAACTGTTTTTT. It translates to CASSPGGSREKLFF.

The chain links TRBV5-6 to TRBJ2-5, with D perhaps TRBD1 or TRBD2 (6 bases each). Trimming shortened V by 5 bases and J by 1 base, and 12 bases separated the two germline ends. The length of the CDR3 is 14 residues. The V gene's germline CDR1 is SGHDT and CDR2 YYEEEE. The CDR3 DNA is TGTGCCAGCAGAAGGGGGGCGACCCAAGAGACCCAGTACTTC. Encoded protein: CASRRGATQETQYF.

In DNA form, the CDR3 reads TGTGCCAGCAGCTTCCCAATGTGGGGGGAGGAAAAACTGTTTTTT. This codes for CASSFPMWGEEKLFF. The chain recombines TRBV5-4 with TRBJ1-4; D is possibly TRBD1 (5 bases). The germline CDR1 and CDR2 sequences are SGHNT and YYREEE (reference sequence). This CDR3 contains 15 residues. V was pared by 2 bases and J by 8 bases, with 16 bases between.

The gene calls are TRBV7-9 and TRBJ2-7; D perhaps matches TRBD1 (5 bases). Germline lookup yields CDR1 SEHNR and CDR2 FQNEAQ (reference sequence). The CDR3 spans 14 residues. The V end lost 5 bases, the J end lost 4 bases, and 15 bases lay between the germline ends. The CDR3 DNA reads TGTGCCAGCAGCCCCTCAGGGTATGAATACGAGCAGTACTTC. The encoded protein is CASSPSGYEYEQYF.

The rearrangement links TRBV5-1 to TRBJ2-1; 8 bases fit TRBD2. The V and J ends lost 7 bases and 3 bases, in that order; junction bases with no gene match: 9. CDR1 is SGHRS, CDR2 YFSETQ, per germline. The CDR3 consists of 15 residues. CDR3 DNA: TGCGCCAGCCGCGGGGGGACCCTAGTCTACAATGAGCAGTTCTTC. Protein product: CASRGGTLVYNEQFF.

The rearrangement uses TRBV7-2 and TRBJ2-5; 9 bases match TRBD2. CDR3 length: 18 residues. Trimming removed 1 base from V and 2 bases from J; junction bases left unmatched: 11. Germline-derived CDR1 and CDR2 are SGHTA and FQGNSA. The CDR3 loop reads CASSLGPSGKSLQETQYF. CDR3 DNA sequence: TGTGCCAGCAGCTTAGGTCCTAGCGGGAAGAGCCTACAAGAGACCCAGTACTTC.

The J gene is TRBJ2-7, the V gene TRBV28; no definite D call. V gave up 7 bases and J gave up 2 bases, with 15 bases separating them. The CDR3 totals 14 residues. Germline CDR1 and CDR2: MDHEN and SYDVKM. The CDR3 nucleotides read TGTGCCAGCACCAAGTCCCAGGTTCCCTACGAGCAGTACTTC. Protein product: CASTKSQVPYEQYF.

This chain connects TRBV6-1 to TRBJ2-7; a weak D match, TRBD1 (5 bases). Trimming took 7 bases from V and 7 from J, leaving 11 bases between them. The CDR3 is made up of 11 amino acids. Germline CDR1 MNHNS, CDR2 SASEGT. This CDR3 reads CASTGWHEQYF. For the CDR3, the DNA is TGTGCCAGCACAGGGTGGCATGAGCAGTACTTC.

V is TRBV30 and J is TRBJ1-2; no definite D call. Deletions cut 1 base from V and 7 bases from J, with 10 bases between. Germline loops: CDR1 GTSNPN, CDR2 SVGIG (reference sequence). The CDR3 has 12 residues. The CDR3 DNA reads TGTGCCTGGAGTGGGGGAGAAAGTGGCTACACCTTC. It is translated as CAWSGGESGYTF.

V gene TRBV15 combines with J gene TRBJ2-7, with D tentatively TRBD1 (7 bases). Trimming left V 3 bases short and J 2 bases short, with 17 bases between. This CDR3 is 16 amino acids long. The germline V gene has CDR1 LNHNV and CDR2 YYDKDF (reference sequence). DNA for the CDR3: TGTGCCACCAGCAGTGGGGATGCGGGACAGACCTACGAGCAGTACTTC. This gives the protein CATSSGDAGQTYEQYF.

As concerns this clone: The junction departs from germline at one end; a sequencing error may be responsible. The chain has TRBV7-8 and TRBJ2-7; no clear D gene. The CDR3 consists of 15 residues. Germline loops: CDR1 SGHVS, CDR2 FQNEAQ. The CDR3 DNA follows: TGTGCCAGCAGCTTTACTCTGGACGGTGCCTACGAGCAGCACTTC. It is translated as CASSFTLDGAYEQHF.